The 14 T cell receptor beta chains presented below share a single source sample, sequenced in a study of T cell responses to AZD1222 COVID-19 vaccine. The assay was immunoSEQ multiplex PCR, and TCRdb's table has in-frame clones only and misses some. Of 150,000 or so clones in the sample, 75% to 95% were seen once. Sequenced material: peripheral blood, taken on day 0 of AZD1222 vaccination. Source of these receptors: an adult in good health.

The chain has TRBV9 and TRBJ2-3; 8 bases are shared with TRBD2. Germline V gives CDR1 SGDLS, CDR2 YYNGEE. V was pared by 4 bases and J by 1 base, with 11 bases of the junction left unmatched. The length of the CDR3 is 17 residues. CDR3 residues: CASSIRGLRGGTDTQYF. Here the CDR3 DNA reads TGTGCCAGCAGCATCCGGGGACTGCGGGGGGGCACAGATACGCAGTATTTT. The variable domain in full, completed from reference TRBV9 and TRBJ2-3, reads DSGVTQTPKHLITATGQRVTLRCSPRSGDLSVYWYQQSLDQGLQFLIQYYNGEERAKGNILERFSAQQFPDLHSELNLSSLELGDSALYFCASSIRGLRGGTDTQYFGPGTRLTVL.

V and J are TRBV7-2 and TRBJ2-1; TRBD1 might be the D (6 bases). The CDR3 has 14 residues. Germline V gene sequence: CDR1 SGHTA, CDR2 FQGNSA. Trimming removed 3 bases from V and 12 bases from J, with 18 bases in between. As DNA, the CDR3 is TGTGCCAGCAGCTTGGGGGCTAGGACACGACTGCAGTTCTTC. It is translated as CASSLGARTRLQFF.

The genes are TRBV28 and TRBJ1-2; 8 bases match TRBD1. Trimming removed 5 bases from V and 4 bases from J; junction bases left unmatched: 6. CDR1 is MDHEN, CDR2 SYDVKM, per germline. The CDR3 has 14 residues. DNA for the CDR3: TGTGCCAGCAGTCTCCGGACAGGGCCCTATGGCTACACCTTC. Translating gives CASSLRTGPYGYTF.

The chain couples TRBV29-1 to TRBJ1-4; D may be TRBD1 (6 bases). Trimming stripped 7 bases from V and 8 bases from J, with 17 bases between. CDR3 length: 13 amino acids. CDR1 is SQVTM and CDR2 is ANQGSEA in the germline V gene. CDR3: CSARGGRVEKLFF. The CDR3 region has the DNA TGCAGCGCCAGAGGGGGTAGGGTCGAAAAACTGTTTTTT.

The chain combines TRBV6-2 or TRBV6-3 with TRBJ2-7, with D uncertain. CDR1 MNHEY and CDR2 SVGEGT come from the germline V gene. V dropped 6 bases and J dropped 3 bases, with 9 bases sitting between them. This CDR3 contains 12 residues. The CDR3 DNA follows: TGTGCCAGCAGCCCTGACCTCTACGAGCAGTACTTC. Amino acid sequence: CASSPDLYEQYF.

This clone came up once. V gene TRBV5-4 combines with J gene TRBJ1-1; D gene ambiguous. Germline CDR1 SGHNT, CDR2 YYREEE (reference sequence). The CDR3 runs to 14 residues. V lost 0 bases and J lost 8, with 14 bases in between. CDR3 sequence reads: CASSLVGEGGEAFF. In DNA, the CDR3 is TGTGCCAGCAGCTTGGTTGGGGAAGGCGGGGAAGCTTTCTTT.

This clone has only one observation. The chain combines TRBV5-1 with TRBJ1-6; D is ambiguous. Germline CDR1 is SGHRS and CDR2 is YFSETQ. This CDR3 is 15 amino acids long. The germline V and J ends were trimmed by 0 bases and 3 bases, with 7 bases remaining between them. The DNA of the CDR3 is TGCGCCAGCAGCTTGGACCCCATCTATAATTCACCCCTCCACTTT. It codes for CASSLDPIYNSPLHF. Full variable domain (rest looked up from reference TRBV5-1 and TRBJ1-6): KAGVTQTPRYLIKTRGQQVTLSCSPISGHRSVSWYQQTPGQGLQFLFEYFSETQRNKGNFPGRFSGRQFSNSRSEMNVSTLELGDSALYLCASSLDPIYNSPLHFGNGTRLTVT.

The chain has TRBV7-8 and TRBJ1-4; 7 nucleotides line up with TRBD1. The CDR3 contains 17 residues. J was trimmed by 0 bases and V by 5 bases; bases with no gene match: 9. Germline loops: CDR1 SGHVS, CDR2 FQNEAQ. In DNA form, the CDR3 reads TGTGCCAGCAGCCATAGCCCGGGACAGTCAACTAATGAAAAACTGTTTTTT. This encodes CASSHSPGQSTNEKLFF.

V and J are TRBV18 and TRBJ2-2; 7 bases agree with TRBD1. Germline trimming cut 4 bases from V and 8 bases from J; bases unmatched to any gene: 10. The CDR3 has 15 residues. Germline-derived CDR1 and CDR2 are KGHSH and LQKENI. This chain's CDR3 is CASSRRDRESGELFF. Written as DNA, the CDR3 is TGTGCCAGCTCACGCCGGGACAGAGAATCTGGGGAGCTGTTTTTT.

In this sample, this clone turned up once. The chain is built from TRBV7-2 and TRBJ2-5; 8 bases are a match to TRBD1. Germline assignment: CDR1 SGHTA and CDR2 FQGNSA. V trimming: 6 bases; J trimming: 3 bases; junction bases outside the gene matches: 9. This CDR3 is built from 15 residues. The CDR3 spells CASRLDRGWEETQYF. In DNA, the CDR3 is TGTGCCAGCAGACTAGACAGGGGTTGGGAAGAGACCCAGTACTTC. The variable domain in full, completed from reference TRBV7-2 and TRBJ2-5, reads GAGVSQSPSNKVTEKGKDVELRCDPISGHTALYWYRQSLGQGLEFLIYFQGNSAPDKSGLPSDRFSAERTGGSVSTLTIQRTQQEDSAVYLCASRLDRGWEETQYFGPGTRLLVL.

The chain is built from TRBV7-2 and TRBJ2-7; a possible D gene is TRBD1 (5 bases). The germline V gene has CDR1 SGHTA and CDR2 FQGNSA. With 3 bases removed from V and 6 bases from J, the gap between germline ends came to 21 bases. The CDR3 length is 16 residues. CDR3 nucleotides: TGTGCCAGCAGCTTCCTAGGTGCCCCCCTTCAGGGCGAGCAGTACTTC. Protein product: CASSFLGAPLQGEQYF.

The chain has TRBV7-9 and TRBJ2-2; 7 nucleotides match TRBD1. The V gene end was trimmed by 3 bases and the J gene end by 7 bases; junction bases not matched to a gene: 8. The CDR3 runs to 15 residues. Germline V gene lookup returns CDR1 SEHNR and CDR2 FQNEAQ (reference sequence). DNA for the CDR3: TGTGCCAGCAGCTTCCATATACAGGGGAGCGGGGAGCTGTTTTTT. It is translated as CASSFHIQGSGELFF.

V is TRBV7-9 and J is TRBJ1-4; D possibly corresponds to TRBD1 (5 bases). V lost 5 bases and J 3 bases, leaving 7 bases between the germline ends. Germline values: CDR1 SEHNR, CDR2 FQNEAQ (reference sequence). The CDR3 sequence is 13 residues long. Here the CDR3 DNA reads TGTGCCAGCAGCGACAGCGCTAATGAAAAACTGTTTTTT. This gives the protein CASSDSANEKLFF. Using reference TRBV7-9 and TRBJ1-4 for the parts outside the CDR3, the full variable domain is DTGVSQNPRHKITKRGQNVTFRCDPISEHNRLYWYRQTLGQGPEFLTYFQNEAQLEKSRLLSDRFSAERPKGSFSTLEIQRTEQGDSAMYLCASSDSANEKLFFGSGTQLSVL.

The chain recombines TRBV19 with TRBJ1-6, with D possibly matching TRBD1 (6 bases). Trimming took off 3 bases at V and 3 bases at J, with 15 bases between the two ends. Germline CDR1 LNHDA, CDR2 SQIVND (reference sequence). The CDR3 contains 17 residues. The CDR3 DNA follows: TGTGCCAGTAGTATCAACAGGGAGAAGAGCTATAATTCACCCCTCCACTTT. It codes for CASSINREKSYNSPLHF. Together with reference TRBV19 and TRBJ1-6, the CDR3 gives the full variable domain: DGGITQSPKYLFRKEGQNVTLSCEQNLNHDAMYWYRQDPGQGLRLIYYSQIVNDFQKGDIAEGYSVSREKKESFPLTVTSAQKNPTAFYLCASSINREKSYNSPLHFGNGTRLTVT.